The T cell receptor (beta chain) under discussion was sequenced for a study of blood T cell repertoires in COVID-19. Germline CDR1 is SNHLY and CDR2 is FYNNEI. V lost 4 bases to trimming and J lost 8 bases; unmatched junction nucleotides: 11. This CDR3 contains 16 residues. Clones were read by immunoSEQ multiplex PCR, and TCRdb kept only the in-frame ones, dropping some. This table has about 120,000 clones, about four fifths appearing once. Source material: peripheral blood. This sequence originates from a man between 60 and 75 years old with acute or convalescent COVID-19. The chain joins TRBV2 to TRBJ1-6; TRBD1 aligns across 7 bases. The CDR3 sequence: CASSVRGGRGDSPLHF. In DNA form, the CDR3 reads TGTGCCAGCAGTGTACGTGGCGGCAGGGGGGATTCACCCCTCCACTTT.